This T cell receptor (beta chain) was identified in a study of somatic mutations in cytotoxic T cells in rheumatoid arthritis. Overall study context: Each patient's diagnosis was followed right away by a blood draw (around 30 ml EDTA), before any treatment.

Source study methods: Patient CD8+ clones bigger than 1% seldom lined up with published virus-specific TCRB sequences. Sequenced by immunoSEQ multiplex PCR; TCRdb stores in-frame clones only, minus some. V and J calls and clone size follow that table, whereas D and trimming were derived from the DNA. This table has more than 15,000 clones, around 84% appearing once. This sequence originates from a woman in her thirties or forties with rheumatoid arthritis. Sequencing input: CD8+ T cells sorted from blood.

Written as DNA, the CDR3 is TGTGCCAGCAGCATACCCCGAGAGTCCTACAATGAGCAGTTCTTC. Its protein product is CASSIPRESYNEQFF. The chain employs TRBV6-6 and TRBJ2-1, with D unresolved. The V end lost 6 bases, the J end lost 1 base, and 13 bases lay between the germline ends. The CDR3 totals 15 residues. CDR1 is MNHNY, CDR2 SVGAGI, per germline (reference sequence).